These 7 T cell receptor beta chains share one sample of origin, sequenced in a study of tumor and adjacent non-tumor tissue in lung cancer. RNA was extracted from bulk tissue without any cell sorting. This non-tumor lung sample came from over 3 cm beyond the tumor edge. Three rounds of nested PCR, following a modified ARM-PCR protocol, produced the TCRbeta library. MiXCR was run by TCRdb on the multiplex PCR reads, yielding one entry per CDR3 protein. This sample has some 97,000 distinct CDR3 sequences, with around three fifths found just once. Sequencing was carried out using distant non-tumor lung tissue. Every receptor here comes from a man aged 30-40 years with non-small cell lung cancer.

A note on this clonotype: One end of the junction is discordant with germline, which a read error may explain. The genes are TRBV12-3 or TRBV12-4 and TRBJ2-7; TRBD2 matches at 7 bases. This CDR3 has 13 residues. CDR3 bases: TGTGCTAGCAGTTTAGGTGGGAGGGCCGACCAGTACTTC. This sequence encodes CASSLGGRADQYF.

In regard to this clonotype: The junction does not match germline at one end; this may be a read error. This chain connects TRBV29-1 to TRBJ1-2; D unclear. Germline CDR1 and CDR2: SQVTM and ANQGSEA. The CDR3 is made up of 13 amino acids. The CDR3 reads CSAREDVISGYAF. The CDR3 bases are TGCAGCGCCCGAGAAGATGTAATCTCTGGCTACGCCTTC.

As to this clonotype: Mismatch with germline at one junction end may stem from a read error. The chain uses TRBV4-2 and TRBJ2-1; no firm D call. The CDR3 covers 14 residues. CDR1 LGHNA and CDR2 YNFKEQ come from the germline V gene. The CDR3 here is CASTQGVSYNEQFF. For the CDR3, the DNA is TGTGCCAGCACCCAAGGAGTTTCCTACAATGAACAGTTCTTC.

Points on this clonotype: Compared with germline, one end of the junction differs, possibly owing to a read error. The gene calls are TRBV11-2 and TRBJ2-7; 9 bases map to TRBD1. Per germline, CDR1 SGHAT and CDR2 FQNNGV. The CDR3 consists of 14 residues. The CDR3 loop is CASSTGTGLYEQYF. In DNA, the CDR3 is TGTGCCAGCAGCACAGGGACAGGGCTTTACGAACAGTACTTC.

To note about this clonotype: A much larger clone differs by one base, so this may be a read error. The CDR3 here is CSARRGYEAGELFF. CDR3 bases: TGCAGTGCCCGAAGGGGCTACGAGGCCGGGGAGCTGTTTTTT. The rearrangement joins TRBV20-1 to TRBJ2-2, with D possibly being TRBD1 (5 bases). The germline V gene has CDR1 DFQATT and CDR2 SNEGSKA (reference sequence). The CDR3 sequence is 14 residues long. V shed 6 bases and J shed 6 bases, with 17 bases lying between them.

Turning to this clonotype: At one end the junction does not follow the germline gene, possibly because of a read error. This chain connects TRBV5-1 to TRBJ2-6; 7 nucleotides match TRBD2. The length of the CDR3 is 18 residues. Germline V lookup: CDR1 SGHRS, CDR2 YFSETQ. Here the CDR3 reads CASKYYAGDPSGANVLTF. DNA for the CDR3: TGCGCCAGCAAGTACTATGCGGGGGATCCCTCTGGGGCCAACGTCCTGACATTC.

To note about this clonotype: The CDR3 end shows no conserved phenylalanine or tryptophan, and so a read error is likely. CDR3 amino acids: CASSPGRNTEAFL. The CDR3 DNA sequence: TGTGCCAGCAGCCCCGGGAGGAACACTGAAGCTTTCCTT. The rearrangement joins TRBV11-2 to TRBJ1-1; unclear D gene. This CDR3 is built from 13 residues. Germline-derived CDR1 and CDR2 are SGHAT and FQNNGV. V was shortened by 5 bases and J by 1 base, with 8 bases between the two germline ends.